Sequencing of this TCR beta chain was carried out in a study of OX40 agonist ivuxolimab in advanced cancers. The table came from immunoSEQ multiplex PCR; TCRdb's copy has only in-frame clones and leaves some out. The sample includes approximately 40,000 clones, approximately 92% of them seen just once. The CDR3 totals 12 residues. J was trimmed by 8 bases and V by 8 bases; bases with no gene match: 3. Germline CDR1 SEHNR, CDR2 FQNEAQ (reference sequence). The chain employs TRBV7-9 and TRBJ1-4; 9 bases line up with TRBD1. Material: CD4+ or CD8+ T cells sorted from blood, obtained in a trial of the OX40 agonist ivuxolimab. The receptor comes from an adult with an advanced solid tumor such as melanoma, head and neck, liver or kidney cancer. The CDR3 sequence: CASETGGEKLFF. The DNA of the CDR3 is TGTGCCAGCGAGACAGGGGGAGAAAAACTGTTTTTT.